This T cell receptor (beta chain) stems from a study of blood T cell repertoires in COVID-19. As for the study in general: Samples came from the United States, Italy and Spain, spanning acute and convalescent COVID-19.

This clone was seen just once. In the source study's methods: The authors estimated nucleated cell counts from reference gene primer amplification. Clones were read by immunoSEQ multiplex PCR, and TCRdb kept only the in-frame ones, dropping some. That table is the source of V, J and clone size, and D and trimming were worked out from the DNA. The sample consists of around 150,000 clones, approximately 80% of them appearing once. V shed 7 bases and J 5 bases; nucleotides not matched to a gene: 8. The CDR3 length is 14 residues. Germline V gives CDR1 SEHNR, CDR2 FQNEAQ (reference sequence). This sequence originates from a human donor in a cohort sampled during active COVID-19. The specimen was peripheral blood. The V call is TRBV7-9, the J call TRBJ2-3; TRBD2 matches at 8 bases. The CDR3, as DNA: TGTGCCAGCACCCGCGCGGGGGGAGGAGATACGCAGTATTTT. This codes for CASTRAGGGDTQYF.